Each of the 4 T cell receptor beta chains below was sequenced from the same sample in a study of T cell changes during pregnancy in multiple sclerosis. TCRdb's table, derived via immunoSEQ multiplex PCR, lists solely in-frame clones and lacks some. In the table there are roughly 69,000 clones, over 75% of which are singletons. The source material was CD4+ T cells from peripheral blood mononuclear cells, sampled in the third trimester of pregnancy. The receptors originated from a female donor in good health, enrolled as a control in a pregnancy study.

A single count supports this clone. J is TRBJ1-2 and V is TRBV30; 8 positions agree with TRBD1. Germline trimming cut 5 bases from V and 0 bases from J; bases unmatched to any gene: 8. The CDR3 length is 15 residues. Germline CDR1 reads GTSNPN; CDR2 reads SVGIG (reference sequence). Here the CDR3 reads CAWVQGQASNYGYTF. The CDR3 DNA reads as TGTGCCTGGGTCCAGGGACAGGCTTCTAACTATGGCTACACCTTC.

The chain links TRBV4-2 to TRBJ2-1; D is unresolved. Trimming left V 4 bases short and J 8 bases short, with 18 bases between. The V gene's germline CDR1 is LGHNA and CDR2 YNFKEQ. The CDR3 loop spans 15 amino acids. This chain's CDR3 is CASSRRLEALHEQFF. DNA for the CDR3: TGTGCCAGCAGCCGTCGGCTAGAAGCCCTCCATGAGCAGTTCTTC.

The chain recombines TRBV11-2 with TRBJ2-7, with 8 nucleotides matching TRBD1. The CDR3 extends over 15 amino acids. The V gene end was trimmed by 1 base and the J gene end by 7 bases; junction bases not matched to a gene: 9. CDR1 is SGHAT, CDR2 FQNNGV, per germline. The CDR3 spells CASSLVFIQGGEQYF. Written as DNA, the CDR3 is TGTGCCAGCAGCTTAGTTTTCATACAGGGGGGAGAGCAGTACTTC.

The rearrangement uses TRBV7-2 and TRBJ1-2; TRBD1 agrees at 7 bases. Germline assignment: CDR1 SGHTA and CDR2 FQGNSA. This CDR3 contains 13 residues. V lost 3 bases to trimming and J lost 8 bases; unmatched junction nucleotides: 6. Here the CDR3 reads CASSLGQSVGYTF. CDR3 bases: TGTGCCAGCAGCTTGGGACAGTCTGTAGGCTACACCTTC.